Listed below are T cell receptor beta chains from one sample, sequenced in a study of CXCR3-negative and CXCR3-positive naive CD8 T cells. TCRdb reanalyzed the 5' RACE reads, giving one entry per CDR3 protein sequence and no DNA. The sample has about 58,000 distinct CDR3 sequences. The sequencing sample was made of naive CXCR3- CD8+ T cells from blood. Every receptor here comes from a human donor in good health. Some clones in this sample may be carry-over from other donors' samples. The CDR3 runs from the conserved cysteine through the conserved F or W. The size of a clone is reported for some rows only, either as once, few or many, or as a class for expanded clones.

size	V	J	CDR3
-	TRBV29-1	TRBJ2-7	CSVLSRDVGYEQYF
-	TRBV28	TRBJ1-4	CASSDPLEGKLFF
-	TRBV12-3/TRBV12-4	TRBJ2-7	CASSSPRTGGNEQYF
-	TRBV5-1	TRBJ2-7	CASSLVRRGEYEQYF
-	TRBV9	TRBJ2-7	CASSPGTGDEQYF
-	TRBV28	TRBJ2-1	CASHRTGGEYEQFF
-	TRBV3-1	TRBJ2-3	CASSQDQETVNADTQYF
-	TRBV7-6	TRBJ2-5	CASGDYQETQYF
-	TRBV7-3	TRBJ2-2	CASSFGAGELFF
-	TRBV7-9	TRBJ2-1	CASSHRDRLTEQFF
-	TRBV7-9	TRBJ2-3	CASSQFADTQYF
-	TRBV6-2/TRBV6-3	TRBJ2-1	CASTLLAGGDNEQFF
-	TRBV15	TRBJ2-5	CATSGGTVETQYF
-	TRBV13	TRBJ1-3	CASIRSRGAAPGNTIYF
-	TRBV29-1	TRBJ2-1	CSVGVDSYNEQFF
medium-sized	TRBV18	TRBJ2-2	CASSPVPTGELFF
-	TRBV6-2/TRBV6-3	TRBJ2-2	CARPPIYTGELFF
-	TRBV3-2	TRBJ2-6	CASSQDRSGANVLTF
-	TRBV4-3	TRBJ2-3	CASSQDSLGVTDTQYF
-	TRBV5-1	TRBJ2-7	CASSPRDYGYEQYF
-	TRBV29-1	TRBJ2-2	CSVRTDRAGELFF
-	TRBV7-6	TRBJ2-1	CASSLGLTDDRTFSYNEQFF
-	TRBV7-9	TRBJ2-1	CASSTGLANEQFF